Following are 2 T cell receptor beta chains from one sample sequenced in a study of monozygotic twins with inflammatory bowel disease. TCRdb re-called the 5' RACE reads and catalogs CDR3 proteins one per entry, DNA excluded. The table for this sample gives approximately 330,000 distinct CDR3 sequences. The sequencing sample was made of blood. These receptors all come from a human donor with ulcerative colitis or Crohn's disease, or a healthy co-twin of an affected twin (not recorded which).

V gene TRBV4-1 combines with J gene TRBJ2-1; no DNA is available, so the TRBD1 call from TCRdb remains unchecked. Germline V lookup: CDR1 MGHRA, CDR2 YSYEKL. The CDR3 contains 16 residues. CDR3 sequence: CASSQTRTPPWGEQFF.

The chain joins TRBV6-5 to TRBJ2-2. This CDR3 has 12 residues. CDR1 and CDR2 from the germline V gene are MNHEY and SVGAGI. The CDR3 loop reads CASSYRSGELFF.